This TCR beta chain was documented in a study of molecular identifiers for immune sequencing clone quantification. The authors gated naive CD8 T cells as CD8+CD4-CCR7+CD45RA+ for sorting. Germline assignment: CDR1 SGHDT and CDR2 YYEEEE. This CDR3 comprises 16 residues. V lost 4 bases and J 2 bases, leaving 17 bases between the germline ends. With listed TCR primers and previously described methods, bulk TCR libraries were prepared. MiXCR was run by TCRdb on the PCR reads, yielding one entry per CDR3 protein. The data show some 680,000 distinct CDR3 sequences, with around 25% seen just once and about 0.78% held by the top ten. Notes on this clonotype: Antigen: not known.

General study results and limits: Over 97% of CMV-specific effector molecules, but under 1% of naive ones, were in clones above 20 copies. Amid roughly 1 million naive cells, spiked Jurkat TCR RNA from one cell was reportedly still detectable.

The receptor was isolated from a human donor in good health. Some libraries in this study had Jurkat cell RNA spiked in. This chain uses TRBV5-6 with TRBJ2-3, with D maybe TRBD1 (5 bases). Sequencing was done on a sample of naive CD8+ T cells from blood, with Jurkat cell RNA spiked in. The subset: FACS-sorted CD8+CD4-CCR7+CD45RA+ naive T cells. The DNA of the CDR3 is TGTGCCAGCAGCCTAGGGGCTGACACTTACACAGATACGCAGTATTTT. It specifies CASSLGADTYTDTQYF. Full variable domain (remainder filled in from reference TRBV5-6 and TRBJ2-3): DAGVTQSPTHLIKTRGQQVTLRCSPKSGHDTVSWYQQALGQGPQFIFQYYEEEERQRGNFPDRFSGHQFPNYSSELNVNALLLGDSALYLCASSLGADTYTDTQYFGPGTRLTVL.